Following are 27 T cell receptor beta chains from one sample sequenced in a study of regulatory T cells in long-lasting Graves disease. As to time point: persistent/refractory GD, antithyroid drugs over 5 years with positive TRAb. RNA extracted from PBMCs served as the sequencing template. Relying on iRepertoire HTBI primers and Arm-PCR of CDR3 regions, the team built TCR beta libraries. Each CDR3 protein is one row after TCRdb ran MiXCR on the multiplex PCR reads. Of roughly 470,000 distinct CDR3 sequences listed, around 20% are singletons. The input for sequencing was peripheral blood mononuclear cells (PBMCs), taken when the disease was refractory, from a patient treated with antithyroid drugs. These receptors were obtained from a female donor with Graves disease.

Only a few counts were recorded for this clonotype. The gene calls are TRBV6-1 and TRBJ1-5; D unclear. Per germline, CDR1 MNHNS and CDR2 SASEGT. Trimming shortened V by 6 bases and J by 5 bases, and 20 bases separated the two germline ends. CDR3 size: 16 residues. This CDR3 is CASSPGRNPRDQPQHF. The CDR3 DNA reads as TGTGCCAGCAGCCCCGGCCGAAACCCCCGCGATCAGCCCCAGCATTTT.

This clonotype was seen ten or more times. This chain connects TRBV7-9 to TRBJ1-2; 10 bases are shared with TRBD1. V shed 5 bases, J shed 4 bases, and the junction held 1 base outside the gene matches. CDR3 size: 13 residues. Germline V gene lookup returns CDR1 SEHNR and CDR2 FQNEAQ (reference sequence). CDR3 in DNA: TGTGCCAGCAGCCGGACAGGGGGCTATGGCTACACCTTC. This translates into CASSRTGGYGYTF.

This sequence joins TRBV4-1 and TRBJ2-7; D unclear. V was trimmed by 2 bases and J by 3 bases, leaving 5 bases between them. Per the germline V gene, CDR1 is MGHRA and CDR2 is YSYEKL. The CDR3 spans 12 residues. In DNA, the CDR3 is TGCGCCAGCAGCCAAAACGGCTACGAGCAGTACTTC. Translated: CASSQNGYEQYF.

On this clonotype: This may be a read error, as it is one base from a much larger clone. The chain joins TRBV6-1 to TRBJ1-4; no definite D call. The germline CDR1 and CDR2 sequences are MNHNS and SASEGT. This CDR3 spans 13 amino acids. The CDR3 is CANSEDLNEKLFF. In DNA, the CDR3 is TGTGCCAACAGTGAAGATCTCAATGAAAAACTGTTTTTT.

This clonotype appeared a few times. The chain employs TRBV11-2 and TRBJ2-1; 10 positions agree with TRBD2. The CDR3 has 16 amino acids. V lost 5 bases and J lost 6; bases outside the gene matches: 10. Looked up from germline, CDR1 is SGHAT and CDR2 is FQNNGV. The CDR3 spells CASSPWASGSPNEQFF. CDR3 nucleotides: TGTGCCAGCAGCCCCTGGGCTAGCGGGAGTCCCAATGAGCAGTTCTTC.

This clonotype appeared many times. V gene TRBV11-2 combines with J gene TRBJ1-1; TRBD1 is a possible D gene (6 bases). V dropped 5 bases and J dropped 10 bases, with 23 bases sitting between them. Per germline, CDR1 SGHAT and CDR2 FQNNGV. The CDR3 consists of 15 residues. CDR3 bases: TGTGCCAGCAGCGACGTTGGGGGCTTGGTCCGAGGAGCTTTCTTT. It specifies CASSDVGGLVRGAFF.

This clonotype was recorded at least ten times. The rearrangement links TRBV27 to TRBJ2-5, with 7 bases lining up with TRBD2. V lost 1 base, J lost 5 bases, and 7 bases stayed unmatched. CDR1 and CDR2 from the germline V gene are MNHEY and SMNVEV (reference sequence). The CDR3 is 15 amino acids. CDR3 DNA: TGTGCCAGCAGTTTATTGGCGGGAGCTGACGAGACCCAGTACTTC. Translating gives CASSLLAGADETQYF.

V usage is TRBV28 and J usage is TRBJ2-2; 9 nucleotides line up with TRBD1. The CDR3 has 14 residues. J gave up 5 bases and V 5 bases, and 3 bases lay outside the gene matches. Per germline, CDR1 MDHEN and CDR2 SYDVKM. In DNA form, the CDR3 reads TGTGCCAGCAGTCGACAGGGGGGTACCGGGGAGCTGTTTTTT. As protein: CASSRQGGTGELFF.

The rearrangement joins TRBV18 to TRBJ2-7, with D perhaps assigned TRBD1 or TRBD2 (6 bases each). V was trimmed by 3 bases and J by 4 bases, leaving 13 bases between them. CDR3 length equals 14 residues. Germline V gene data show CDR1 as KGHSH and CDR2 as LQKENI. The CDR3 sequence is CASSPEQGRYEQYF. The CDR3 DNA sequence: TGTGCCAGCTCACCGGAGCAGGGGAGGTACGAGCAGTACTTC.

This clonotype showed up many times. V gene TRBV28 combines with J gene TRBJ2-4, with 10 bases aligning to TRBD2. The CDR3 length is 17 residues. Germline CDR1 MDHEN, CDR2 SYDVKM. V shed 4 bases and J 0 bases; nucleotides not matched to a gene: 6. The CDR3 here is CASSSLAGGLAKNIQYF. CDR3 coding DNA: TGTGCCAGCAGTTCATTAGCGGGAGGACTAGCCAAAAACATTCAGTACTTC.

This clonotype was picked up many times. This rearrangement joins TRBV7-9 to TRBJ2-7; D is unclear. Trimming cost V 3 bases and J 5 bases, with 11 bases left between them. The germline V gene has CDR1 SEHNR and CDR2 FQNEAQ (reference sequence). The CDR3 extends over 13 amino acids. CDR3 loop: CASSFIMDDEQYF. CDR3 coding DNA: TGTGCCAGCAGCTTCATCATGGACGACGAGCAGTACTTC.

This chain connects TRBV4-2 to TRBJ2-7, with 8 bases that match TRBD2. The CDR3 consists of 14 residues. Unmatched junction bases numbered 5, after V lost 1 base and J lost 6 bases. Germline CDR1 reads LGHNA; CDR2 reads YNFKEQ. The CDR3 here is CASSQGLAGTEQYF. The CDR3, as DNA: TGTGCCAGCAGCCAAGGGTTAGCGGGAACCGAGCAGTACTTC.

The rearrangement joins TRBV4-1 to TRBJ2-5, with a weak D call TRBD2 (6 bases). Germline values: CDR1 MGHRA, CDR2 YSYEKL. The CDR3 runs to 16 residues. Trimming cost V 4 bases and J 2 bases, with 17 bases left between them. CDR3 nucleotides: TGCGCCAGCAGCCGGGCGGGTAGCGGCAATCAAGAGACCCAGTACTTC. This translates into CASSRAGSGNQETQYF.

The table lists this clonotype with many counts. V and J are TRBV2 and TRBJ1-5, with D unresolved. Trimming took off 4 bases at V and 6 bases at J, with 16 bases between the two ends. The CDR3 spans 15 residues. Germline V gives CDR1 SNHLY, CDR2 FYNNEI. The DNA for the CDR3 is TGTGCCAGCAGTGGCTTTGGAGGGTCCGGTCAGCCCCAGCATTTT. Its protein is CASSGFGGSGQPQHF.

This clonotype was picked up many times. The CDR3 here is CASRLGDRGLEEQYF. Written as DNA, the CDR3 is TGTGCCAGCAGGCTGGGGGACAGGGGGCTAGAAGAGCAGTACTTC. V is TRBV2 and J is TRBJ2-7; 12 positions agree with TRBD1. CDR1 is SNHLY, CDR2 FYNNEI, per germline. V dropped 6 bases and J dropped 7; count of bases not matched to a gene: 10. This CDR3 is 15 amino acids long.

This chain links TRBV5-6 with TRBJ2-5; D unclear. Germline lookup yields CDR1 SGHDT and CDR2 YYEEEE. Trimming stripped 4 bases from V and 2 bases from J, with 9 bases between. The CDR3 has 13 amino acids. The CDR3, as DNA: TGTGCCAGCAGCCAACCCGTACAAGAGACCCAGTACTTC. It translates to CASSQPVQETQYF.

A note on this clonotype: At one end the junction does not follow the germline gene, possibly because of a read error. CDR3 in DNA: TGTGCCGGCAGTTGGAGAGCGGGAGATGGAGAGCAGTACTTC. This codes for CAGSWRAGDGEQYF. The chain has TRBV7-2 and TRBJ2-7; 8 positions match TRBD2. This CDR3 spans 14 amino acids. Germline CDR1 and CDR2: SGHTA and FQGNSA.

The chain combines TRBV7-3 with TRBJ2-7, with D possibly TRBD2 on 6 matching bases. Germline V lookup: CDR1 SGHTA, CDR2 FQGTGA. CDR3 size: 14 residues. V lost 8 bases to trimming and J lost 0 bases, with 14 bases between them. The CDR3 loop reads CASSSRGDSYEQYF. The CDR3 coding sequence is TGTGCCAGCTCTTCCCGCGGGGACTCCTACGAGCAGTACTTC.

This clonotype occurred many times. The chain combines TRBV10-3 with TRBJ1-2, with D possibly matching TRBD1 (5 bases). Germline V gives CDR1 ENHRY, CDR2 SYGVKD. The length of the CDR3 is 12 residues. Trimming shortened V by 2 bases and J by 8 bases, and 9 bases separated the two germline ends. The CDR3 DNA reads TGTGCCATCAGTGAGGGGACCGGGGGCTACACCTTC. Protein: CAISEGTGGYTF.

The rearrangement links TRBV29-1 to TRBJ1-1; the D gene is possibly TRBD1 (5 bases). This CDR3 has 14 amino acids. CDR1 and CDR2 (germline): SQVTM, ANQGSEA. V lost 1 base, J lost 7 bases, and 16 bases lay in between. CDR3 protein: CSVEVSGYAIEAFF. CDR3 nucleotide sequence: TGCAGCGTTGAAGTATCAGGGTACGCCATTGAAGCTTTCTTT.

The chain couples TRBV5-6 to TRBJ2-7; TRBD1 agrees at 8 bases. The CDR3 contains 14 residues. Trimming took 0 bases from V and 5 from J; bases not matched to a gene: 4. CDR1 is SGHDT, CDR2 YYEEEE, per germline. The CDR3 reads CASSLVRGQDEQYF. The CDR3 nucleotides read TGTGCCAGCAGCTTGGTCAGGGGACAGGACGAGCAGTACTTC.

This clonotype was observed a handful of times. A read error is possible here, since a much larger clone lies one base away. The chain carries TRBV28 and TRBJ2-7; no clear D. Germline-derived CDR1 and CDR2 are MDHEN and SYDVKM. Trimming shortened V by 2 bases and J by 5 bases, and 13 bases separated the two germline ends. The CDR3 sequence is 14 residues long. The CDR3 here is CASSLLQSTHEQYF. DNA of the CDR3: TGTGCCAGCAGTTTACTGCAGTCTACCCACGAGCAGTACTTC.

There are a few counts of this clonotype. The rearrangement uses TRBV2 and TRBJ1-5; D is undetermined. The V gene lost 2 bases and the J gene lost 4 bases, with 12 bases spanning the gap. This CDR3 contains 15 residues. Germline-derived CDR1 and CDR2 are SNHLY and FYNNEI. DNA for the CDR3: TGTGCCAGCAGTGAAAGCGTCAGGATAAATCAGCCCCAGCATTTT. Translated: CASSESVRINQPQHF.

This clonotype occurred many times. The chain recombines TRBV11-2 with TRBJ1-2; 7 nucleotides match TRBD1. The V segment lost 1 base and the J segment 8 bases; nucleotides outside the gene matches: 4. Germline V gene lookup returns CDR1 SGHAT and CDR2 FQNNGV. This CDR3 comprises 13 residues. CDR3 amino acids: CASSLGRGEGYTF. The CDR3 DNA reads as TGTGCCAGCAGCTTAGGCAGGGGGGAAGGCTACACCTTC.

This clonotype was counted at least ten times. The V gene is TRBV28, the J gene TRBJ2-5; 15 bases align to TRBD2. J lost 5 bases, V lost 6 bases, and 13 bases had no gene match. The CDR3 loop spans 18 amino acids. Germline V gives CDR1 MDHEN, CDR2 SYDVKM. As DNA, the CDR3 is TGTGCCAGCAGCGGACAGGGGACTAGCGGGAGGTTGTGGGAGACCCAGTACTTC. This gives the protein CASSGQGTSGRLWETQYF.

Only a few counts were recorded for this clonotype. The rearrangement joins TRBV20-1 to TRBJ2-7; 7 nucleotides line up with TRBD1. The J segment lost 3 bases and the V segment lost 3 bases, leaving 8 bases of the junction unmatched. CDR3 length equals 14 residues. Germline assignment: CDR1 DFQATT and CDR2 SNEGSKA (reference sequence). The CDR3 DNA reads TGCAGTGCTAGGTTCGGGACAGAGATCTACGAGCAGTACTTC. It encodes CSARFGTEIYEQYF.

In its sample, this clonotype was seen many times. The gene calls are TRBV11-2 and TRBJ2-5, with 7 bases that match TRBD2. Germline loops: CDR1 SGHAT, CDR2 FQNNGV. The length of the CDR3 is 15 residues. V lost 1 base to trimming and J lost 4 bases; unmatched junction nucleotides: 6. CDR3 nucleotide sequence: TGTGCCAGCAGCTTAGGCGGGAGATCAGGAGAGACCCAGTACTTC. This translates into CASSLGGRSGETQYF.